The 5 T cell receptor beta chains below come from one sample, sequenced in a study of tumor and adjacent non-tumor tissue in lung cancer. Three rounds of nested PCR, following a modified ARM-PCR protocol, produced the TCRbeta library. TCRdb re-derived calls from the multiplex PCR reads in MiXCR, one entry per CDR3 protein. The sample yields 90,000 to 100,000 distinct CDR3 sequences, around three quarters seen once. RNA was extracted from bulk tissue without any cell sorting. Distant lung tissue was collected more than 3 cm away from the tumor edge. The sequenced sample was distant non-tumor lung tissue. The receptors shown here come from a man in his sixties with small cell lung cancer.

Comments on this clonotype: At one end, the junction sequence differs from germline, possibly due to a read error. The rearrangement uses TRBV11-2 and TRBJ1-1; D not resolved. Germline values: CDR1 SGHAT, CDR2 FQNNGV. The CDR3 is 14 amino acids. This CDR3 is CASSVPPHSTDAIF. CDR3 nucleotide sequence: TGTGCCAGCAGCGTCCCCCCCCACAGCACTGATGCTATCTTT.

This clonotype appeared many times. The chain employs TRBV4-1 and TRBJ1-2, with D hard to call. This CDR3 contains 16 residues. V was cut by 1 base and J by 2 bases, with 14 bases left in between. Germline lookup yields CDR1 MGHRA and CDR2 YSYEKL. The chain's CDR3 is CASSQVLSGANYGYTF. CDR3 DNA sequence: TGCGCCAGCAGCCAAGTACTCTCAGGCGCGAACTATGGCTACACCTTC.

About this clonotype: An end of the junction does not agree with germline; a read error may underlie this. The gene calls are TRBV29-1 and TRBJ2-3, with D tentatively TRBD1 (5 bases). This CDR3 is 12 amino acids long. The germline V gene has CDR1 SQVTM and CDR2 ANQGSEA. In nucleotides, the CDR3 is TGCAGCGTGGACATAAGCACAGATACGAAGTATTTT. Translation gives CSVDISTDTKYF.

Turning to this clonotype: Without the conserved terminal phenylalanine or tryptophan, this CDR3 likely stems from a read error. The chain couples TRBV6-4 to TRBJ2-1, with 11 positions matching TRBD1. The V gene's germline CDR1 is MRHNA and CDR2 SNTAGT. The trim removed 3 bases at V and 8 bases at J, leaving 3 bases unmatched. The CDR3 is 14 residues long. CDR3 in amino acids: CASSEGTGGHEQFL. The CDR3 DNA reads as TGTGCCAGCAGTGAAGGGACAGGGGGTCATGAGCAGTTCCTC.

Comment on this clonotype: A read error is possible here, since a much larger clone lies one base away. The chain has TRBV29-1 and TRBJ1-1; the D is unclear. The CDR3 runs 14 residues. Looked up from germline, CDR1 is SQVTM and CDR2 is ANQGSEA. This chain's CDR3 is CSVVDKTRNTDAFF. The CDR3 nucleotides are TGCAGCGTTGTAGACAAAACAAGAAACACTGACGCTTTCTTT.